Presented here are 28 T cell receptor beta chains from one specimen sequenced in a study of Graves' ophthalmopathy and Graves' hyperthyroidism. For repertoire sequencing, the TCR beta CDR3 regions were amplified from RNA transcripts. The library came from an HTBI-primed first-round RT-PCR and a second-round multiplex PCR. TCRdb itself ran the multiplex PCR reads through MiXCR, one entry per CDR3 protein. The sample includes a few hundred thousand distinct CDR3 sequences, approximately 15% of them seen just once. The sequenced material came from peripheral blood. The receptors were gathered from a woman aged 18 to 35 with stable Graves' hyperthyroidism.

The J gene is TRBJ2-7, the V gene TRBV7-8; the D is unclear. This CDR3 has 15 residues. V was clipped by 2 bases and J by 2 bases, with 13 bases between them. Germline CDR1 SGHVS, CDR2 FQNEAQ. The CDR3 loop reads CASSLYSGRAYEQYF. In DNA form, the CDR3 reads TGTGCCAGCAGCTTATATAGTGGGCGCGCCTACGAGCAGTACTTC.

This clonotype has more than one count but fewer than ten. The chain couples TRBV27 to TRBJ1-5; D remains ambiguous. This CDR3 is 14 amino acids long. Germline CDR1 is MNHEY and CDR2 is SMNVEV (reference sequence). V lost 5 bases and J lost 2, with 10 bases in between. As DNA, the CDR3 is TGTGCCAGCAGTGAGCCCGGGGGCAATCAGCCCCAGCATTTT. Its protein is CASSEPGGNQPQHF.

This clonotype was recorded many times. The V gene is TRBV6-1, the J gene TRBJ2-5; D remains ambiguous. Per the germline V gene, CDR1 is MNHNS and CDR2 is SASEGT. V gave up 1 base and J gave up 7 bases, with 4 bases separating them. This CDR3 has 11 amino acids. The CDR3 region is CASSEVGTQYF. In DNA, the CDR3 is TGTGCCAGCAGTGAAGTGGGGACCCAGTACTTC.

This clonotype was counted at least ten times. V is TRBV11-2 and J is TRBJ2-2, with D unresolved. CDR1 is SGHAT and CDR2 is FQNNGV in the germline V gene. V lost 2 bases, J lost 3 bases, and 16 bases lay in between. This CDR3 is built from 17 residues. The CDR3 coding sequence is TGTGCCAGCAGCTTAATGGTCAGGCCAGTGGACACCGGGGAGCTGTTTTTT. This translates into CASSLMVRPVDTGELFF.

There are many counts of this clonotype. The V gene is TRBV20-1, the J gene TRBJ2-4, with 7 bases that match TRBD2. Germline V gene lookup returns CDR1 DFQATT and CDR2 SNEGSKA (reference sequence). The CDR3 spans 17 residues. Unmatched junction bases numbered 14, after V lost 3 bases and J lost 3 bases. The CDR3 DNA reads as TGCAGTGCTAGCTACCTCCCTAGCGGAGCCTTCAAAAACATTCAGTACTTC. Its protein product is CSASYLPSGAFKNIQYF.

This chain uses TRBV7-3 with TRBJ2-5; D perhaps matches TRBD2 (6 bases). V gave up 5 bases and J gave up 2 bases, with 18 bases separating them. The V gene's germline CDR1 is SGHTA and CDR2 FQGTGA. The CDR3 has 16 residues. CDR3 region: CASSLQGSGLQETQYF. The DNA for the CDR3 is TGTGCCAGCAGCCTCCAGGGTAGCGGCCTACAAGAGACCCAGTACTTC.

This clonotype was recorded at least ten times. The genes are TRBV20-1 and TRBJ2-5; the match to TRBD1 covers 7 bases. Per the germline V gene, CDR1 is DFQATT and CDR2 is SNEGSKA (reference sequence). Trimming cost V 0 bases and J 7 bases; bases outside gene matches: 5. The CDR3 is 13 amino acids. This CDR3 reads CSAREGTVGTQYF. CDR3 nucleotides: TGCAGTGCTAGAGAGGGGACAGTCGGGACCCAGTACTTC.

This clonotype was found many times. The V and J genes are TRBV19 and TRBJ1-6; 9 bases fit TRBD1. Germline trimming cut 7 bases from V and 5 bases from J; bases unmatched to any gene: 6. The CDR3 runs to 15 residues. CDR1 and CDR2 (germline): LNHDA, SQIVND (reference sequence). The CDR3 is CASTAGQGNNSPLHF. The DNA for the CDR3 is TGTGCCAGTACCGCGGGACAGGGAAATAATTCACCCCTCCACTTT.

This clonotype was observed a few times. Only one base separates this from a far larger clonotype, so it likely reflects a read error. The chain recombines TRBV7-2 with TRBJ2-7; no definite D call. Germline loops: CDR1 SGHTA, CDR2 FQGNSA. The length of the CDR3 is 12 residues. Trimming took off 8 bases at V and 2 bases at J, with 10 bases between the two ends. CDR3 region: CASGSTTYEQYF. CDR3 sequence (DNA): TGTGCCAGCGGCTCTACTACCTACGAGCAGTACTTC. Drawing the rest from reference TRBV7-2 and TRBJ2-7, the complete variable domain is GAGVSQSPSNKVTEKGKDVELRCDPISGHTALYWYRQSLGQGLEFLIYFQGNSAPDKSGLPSDRFSAERTGGSVSTLTIQRTQQEDSAVYLCASGSTTYEQYFGPGTRLTVT.

The rearrangement links TRBV14 to TRBJ2-7; 8 bases match TRBD1. CDR1 and CDR2 (germline): SGHDN, FVKESK. V trimming: 3 bases; J trimming: 2 bases; junction bases outside the gene matches: 21. The length of the CDR3 is 20 residues. The chain's CDR3 is CASSHRNVPGQAGWPYEQYF. DNA for the CDR3: TGTGCCAGCAGCCACCGAAACGTCCCGGGACAGGCGGGTTGGCCCTACGAGCAGTACTTC.

The chain has TRBV27 and TRBJ1-5, with D maybe TRBD1 (6 bases). From germline, CDR1 is MNHEY and CDR2 SMNVEV (reference sequence). Trimming shortened V by 6 bases and J by 0 bases, and 12 bases separated the two germline ends. The CDR3 runs to 15 residues. The CDR3: CASSRQDYSNQPQHF. The DNA for the CDR3 is TGTGCCAGCAGCCGACAGGACTATAGCAATCAGCCCCAGCATTTT.

This clonotype was seen at least ten times. The chain joins TRBV6-1 to TRBJ2-7; TRBD1 matches 8 bases. Germline CDR1 MNHNS, CDR2 SASEGT. The length of the CDR3 is 15 residues. V dropped 6 bases and J dropped 4; count of bases not matched to a gene: 11. The chain's CDR3 is CASRNPGQVLYEQYF. The CDR3 DNA is TGTGCCAGCAGGAACCCGGGACAGGTCCTGTACGAGCAGTACTTC.

There are a few counts of this clonotype. V is TRBV28 and J is TRBJ2-7; 9 bases agree with TRBD2. The CDR3 is made up of 17 amino acids. V was clipped by 6 bases and J by 1 base; unmatched bases: 13. Germline V CDR1 and CDR2: MDHEN, SYDVKM. CDR3 sequence reads: CASSRPSGGRRSYEQYF. The CDR3 coding sequence is TGTGCCAGCAGCCGTCCAAGCGGGGGGCGACGTTCCTACGAGCAGTACTTC.

This clonotype was seen repeatedly, ten times or more. The genes are TRBV19 and TRBJ1-1, with TRBD1 matching 11 bases. Germline CDR1 LNHDA, CDR2 SQIVND (reference sequence). V lost 4 bases, J lost 4 bases, and 17 bases stayed unmatched. The CDR3 is 19 residues long. CDR3 DNA sequence: TGTGCCAGTAGTACCCTCTATGGACAGGGGGCACATAGGGGCACTGAAGCTTTCTTT. Protein sequence: CASSTLYGQGAHRGTEAFF.

This clonotype was seen repeatedly, ten times or more. This chain connects TRBV5-8 to TRBJ1-2; D is perhaps TRBD1 (5 bases). Germline assignment: CDR1 SGHTS and CDR2 YDEGEE. V shed 0 bases and J shed 4 bases, with 13 bases lying between them. CDR3 length equals 15 residues. The CDR3, as DNA: TGTGCCAGCAGCTTGGCCGTCGGGGGAATCTATGGCTACACCTTC. Protein sequence: CASSLAVGGIYGYTF.

The sample holds many counts of this clonotype. V is TRBV11-2 and J is TRBJ1-1; 7 nucleotides match TRBD1. In germline, CDR1 is SGHAT, CDR2 FQNNGV. Germline trimming cut 2 bases from V and 8 bases from J; bases unmatched to any gene: 2. The CDR3 has 12 residues. This CDR3 is CASSLNRGEAFF. The CDR3 DNA is TGTGCCAGCAGCTTAAACAGGGGAGAAGCTTTCTTT.

This clonotype was recorded at least ten times. The rearrangement links TRBV6-1 to TRBJ2-7, with D unresolved. This CDR3 is 11 amino acids long. CDR1 is MNHNS and CDR2 is SASEGT in the germline V gene. V was trimmed by 6 bases and J by 3 bases, leaving 6 bases between them. CDR3 region: CASRENYEQYF. The CDR3 DNA sequence: TGTGCCAGCAGAGAAAACTACGAGCAGTACTTC.

This clonotype was recorded many times. This chain connects TRBV15 to TRBJ1-5; D might be TRBD1 (6 bases). The CDR3 extends over 18 amino acids. CDR1 LNHNV and CDR2 YYDKDF come from the germline V gene (reference sequence). The V end was cut by 0 bases, the J end by 0 bases, with 15 bases between. The CDR3 sequence: CATSRDPQGMASNQPQHF. CDR3 nucleotide sequence: TGTGCCACCAGCAGAGATCCCCAGGGGATGGCTAGCAATCAGCCCCAGCATTTT.

CDR3 protein: CASSSRDSEVTQYF. DNA of the CDR3: TGTGCCAGCAGCTCCCGGGACTCCGAGGTGACCCAGTACTTC. V is TRBV7-3 and J is TRBJ2-5; a weak D match, TRBD2 (6 bases). The CDR3 spans 14 residues. Germline V gives CDR1 SGHTA, CDR2 FQGTGA. Trimming took off 4 bases at V and 7 bases at J, with 16 bases between the two ends.

In this sample, this clonotype turned up many times. A clone one base away is much larger, so this may be a read error. The chain joins TRBV28 to TRBJ2-7, with 8 bases fitting TRBD1. The CDR3 extends over 14 amino acids. Germline loops: CDR1 MDHEN, CDR2 SYDVKM. CDR3 sequence reads: CASSLRDRKDEQHF. As DNA, the CDR3 is TGTGCCAGCAGTCTCCGGGACAGGAAGGACGAGCAGCACTTC.

This clonotype was found many times. The V gene is TRBV4-1, the J gene TRBJ2-7, with 9 bases aligning to TRBD2. The V segment lost 0 bases and the J segment 2 bases; nucleotides outside the gene matches: 2. The CDR3 extends over 15 amino acids. Germline CDR1 reads MGHRA; CDR2 reads YSYEKL. The CDR3 bases are TGCGCCAGCAGCCAAGAGGCTAGCGGGGCCTACGAGCAGTACTTC. Its translation is CASSQEASGAYEQYF.

In its sample, this clonotype was seen many times. The V call is TRBV6-1, the J call TRBJ2-5; 15 bases line up with TRBD2. V trimming: 5 bases; J trimming: 3 bases; junction bases outside the gene matches: 4. The CDR3 is made up of 16 amino acids. Germline CDR1 reads MNHNS; CDR2 reads SASEGT. CDR3 coding DNA: TGTGCCAGCAGTCCTTGGACTAGCGGGGGGGAAGAGACCCAGTACTTC. Translation gives CASSPWTSGGEETQYF.

This clonotype was seen ten or more times. The chain is built from TRBV7-9 and TRBJ1-1; 8 bases are a match to TRBD1. The CDR3 has 14 amino acids. Germline V gene sequence: CDR1 SEHNR, CDR2 FQNEAQ (reference sequence). V dropped 5 bases and J dropped 7; count of bases not matched to a gene: 9. The CDR3, as DNA: TGTGCCAGCAGCCTACCTCAAACAGGGGGTGAAGCTTTCTTT. It specifies CASSLPQTGGEAFF.

Many counts were recorded for this clonotype. The J gene is TRBJ1-1, the V gene TRBV12-3 or TRBV12-4; TRBD1 aligns across 9 bases. This CDR3 contains 13 residues. The V segment lost 10 bases and the J segment 3 bases; nucleotides outside the gene matches: 6. CDR3 nucleotide sequence: TGTGCCAATTCACAGGGGGCACACACTGAAGCTTTCTTT. Encoded protein: CANSQGAHTEAFF.

This clonotype was found many times. The rearrangement links TRBV6-1 to TRBJ1-2; 9 bases align to TRBD1. Germline-derived CDR1 and CDR2 are MNHNS and SASEGT. The CDR3 contains 16 residues. With V trimmed by 0 bases and J by 5 bases, 7 bases remained unmatched. The CDR3 sequence: CASSEATGGLGYGYTF. In DNA, the CDR3 is TGTGCCAGCAGTGAAGCCACAGGGGGCCTCGGGTATGGCTACACCTTC.

This clonotype has at least ten counts. The rearrangement links TRBV11-2 to TRBJ2-5, with D perhaps assigned TRBD1 or TRBD2 (5 bases each). The CDR3 sequence is 16 residues long. Germline-derived CDR1 and CDR2 are SGHAT and FQNNGV. Trimming removed 2 bases at V and 0 bases at J, with 13 bases between. DNA of the CDR3: TGTGCCAGCAGCTTAAGGGACCGCAATTACCAAGAGACCCAGTACTTC. Its translation is CASSLRDRNYQETQYF.

The sample holds a few counts of this clonotype. Just one base apart from a much larger clone, this may be a read error. The final CDR3 position lacks the conserved phenylalanine or tryptophan, pointing to a likely read error. The gene calls are TRBV4-2 and TRBJ1-2, with 8 bases fitting TRBD1. V shed 4 bases and J 8 bases; nucleotides not matched to a gene: 6. CDR1 LGHNA and CDR2 YNFKEQ come from the germline V gene. The CDR3 covers 13 residues. CDR3 loop: CASSPGGFRGYTY. For the CDR3, the DNA is TGTGCCAGCAGCCCAGGGGGCTTCAGGGGCTACACCTAC.

V is TRBV12-3 or TRBV12-4 and J is TRBJ2-7; 7 bases are a match to TRBD2. This CDR3 is 14 amino acids long. V gave up 3 bases and J gave up 4 bases; unmatched junction bases: 6. As DNA, the CDR3 is TGTGCCAGCAGTTTCGGGCTAGCGGAATACGAGCAGTACTTC. It yields the protein CASSFGLAEYEQYF.